The following is a T cell receptor beta chain sequence with its context. This entry comes from a study of blood T cell repertoires in COVID-19. Study as a whole: COVID-19 samples collected from the United States, Italy and Spain covered acute and convalescent phases. In each case, the material was cDNA or gDNA derived from T cells, B-cell-depleted T cells, or PBMCs.

Clones were sequenced by immunoSEQ multiplex PCR, and TCRdb holds only the in-frame ones, with some missing. In the table there are 290,000 or so clones, roughly 80% of which are singletons. Germline CDR1 reads SGHAT; CDR2 reads FQNNGV. The germline V and J ends were trimmed by 6 bases and 4 bases, with 21 bases remaining between them. The CDR3 consists of 17 residues. This clonotype was obtained from a man in his forties or fifties who had been exposed to COVID-19. This chain connects TRBV11-2 to TRBJ2-2; tentative D call: TRBD1 (6 bases). Sequencing used PBMCs or T cells enriched from blood (not recorded which). CDR3 residues: CASRDSRGSASTGELFF. The CDR3 bases are TGTGCCAGCAGGGACTCCAGGGGATCCGCCTCCACCGGGGAGCTGTTTTTT.